This TCR beta chain was profiled in a study of blood T cell repertoires in COVID-19. In the study overall: In each case, the material was cDNA or gDNA derived from T cells, B-cell-depleted T cells, or PBMCs.

The CDR3 covers 17 residues. Per germline, CDR1 LGHDT and CDR2 YNNKEL (reference sequence). The V end lost 4 bases, the J end lost 6 bases, and 23 bases lay between the germline ends. Participants' own reports of clinical history determined their cohort assignment. The method was immunoSEQ multiplex PCR; TCRdb's version includes in-frame clones alone and lacks a portion of them. The data contain 150,000 to 200,000 clones, 70% to 85% of them seen just once; the ten biggest clones take up approximately 12%. This clone was counted only a few times. This receptor was taken from a man aged 50 to 60 who had recovered from COVID-19. The sequencing input was PBMCs or T cells enriched from blood (not recorded which). The rearrangement joins TRBV3-1 (or the pseudogene TRBV3-2) to TRBJ2-3, with D possibly matching TRBD2 (6 bases). DNA of the CDR3: TGTGCCAGCAGCCCCTTGATACCGGGAGTCTTTCTGGATACGCAGTATTTT. Amino acids: CASSPLIPGVFLDTQYF.